This T cell receptor beta chain was recovered during a study of cytomegalovirus exposure and HLA in healthy donors. PCR involved 60 Vbeta and 13 Jbeta primers. Assay: immunoSEQ multiplex PCR; the TCRdb copy retains only in-frame clones and omits some. This sample has under 200,000 clones, with around 82% found just once. The CDR3 contains 15 residues. With 3 bases removed from V and 4 bases from J, the gap between germline ends came to 16 bases. The V gene's germline CDR1 is LNHDA and CDR2 SQIVND (reference sequence). While unrecorded immune exposures were likely, the donors were nominally healthy when sampled.

This chain connects TRBV19 to TRBJ2-7; weak D call: TRBD1 (6 bases). The clonotype was recovered from a man aged 60 to 69 in good health and CMV-seronegative. The source material was PBMCs. The CDR3 is CASSMGRDRSYEQYF. The CDR3 DNA reads as TGTGCCAGTAGTATGGGTCGTGACAGGTCTTACGAGCAGTACTTC.